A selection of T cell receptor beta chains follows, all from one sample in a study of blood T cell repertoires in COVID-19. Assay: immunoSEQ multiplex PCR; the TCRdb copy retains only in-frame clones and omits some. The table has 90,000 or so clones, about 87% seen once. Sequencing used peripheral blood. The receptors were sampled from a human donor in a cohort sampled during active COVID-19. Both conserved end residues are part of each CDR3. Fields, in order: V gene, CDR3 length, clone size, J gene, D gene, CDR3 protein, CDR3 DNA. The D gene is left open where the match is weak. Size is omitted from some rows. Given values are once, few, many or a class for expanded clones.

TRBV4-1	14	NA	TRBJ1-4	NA	CASSQGQGREKLFF	TGCGCCAGCAGCCAGGGGCAGGGGAGAGAAAAACTGTTTTTT
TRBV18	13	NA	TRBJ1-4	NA	CASSPARFGGLFF	TGTGCCAGCTCACCGGCCCGATTCGGGGGACTGTTTTTT
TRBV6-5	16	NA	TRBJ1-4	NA	CASSYSDRLTNEKLFF	TGTGCCAGCAGTTACTCCGACAGGCTAACTAATGAAAAACTGTTTTTT
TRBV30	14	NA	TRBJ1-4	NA	CAWSPDSSYEKLFF	TGTGCCTGGAGCCCCGACAGTTCTTATGAAAAACTGTTTTTT
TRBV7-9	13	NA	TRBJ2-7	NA	CASSLGTPYEQYF	TGTGCCAGCAGCTTAGGCACACCCTACGAGCAGTACTTC
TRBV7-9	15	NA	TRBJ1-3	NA	CASSPKRGSGNTIYF	TGTGCCAGCAGCCCCAAGCGAGGCTCTGGAAACACCATATATTTT
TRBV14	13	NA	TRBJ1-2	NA	CASSHATGSPPRF	TGTGCCAGCAGCCATGCTACAGGGTCCCCTCCCCGATTC
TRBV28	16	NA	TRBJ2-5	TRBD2	CASSFGTSGGQETQYF	TGTGCCAGCAGTTTCGGGACTAGCGGGGGGCAAGAGACCCAGTACTTC
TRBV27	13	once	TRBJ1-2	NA	CASSFSSRGGYTF	TGTGCCAGCAGTTTCTCCTCCAGGGGTGGCTACACCTTC
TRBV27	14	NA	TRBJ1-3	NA	CASKLAGSGNTIYF	TGTGCCAGCAAACTCGCAGGGTCTGGAAACACCATATATTTT